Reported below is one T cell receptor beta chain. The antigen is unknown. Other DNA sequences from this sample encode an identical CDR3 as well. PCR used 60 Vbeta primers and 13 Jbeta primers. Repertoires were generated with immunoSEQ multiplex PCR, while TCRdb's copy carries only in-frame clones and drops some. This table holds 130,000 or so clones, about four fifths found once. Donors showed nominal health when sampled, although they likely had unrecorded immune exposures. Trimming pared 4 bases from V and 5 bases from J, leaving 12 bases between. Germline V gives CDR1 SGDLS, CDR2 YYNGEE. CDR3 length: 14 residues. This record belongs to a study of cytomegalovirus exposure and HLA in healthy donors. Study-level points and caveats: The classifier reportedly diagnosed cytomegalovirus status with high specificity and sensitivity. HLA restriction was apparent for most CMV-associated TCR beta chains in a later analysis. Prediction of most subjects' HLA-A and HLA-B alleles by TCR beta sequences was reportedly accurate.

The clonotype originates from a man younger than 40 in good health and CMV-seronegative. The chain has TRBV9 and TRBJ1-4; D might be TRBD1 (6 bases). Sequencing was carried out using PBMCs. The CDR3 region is CASSPDRLNEKLFF. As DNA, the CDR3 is TGTGCCAGCAGCCCCGACAGGTTGAATGAAAAACTGTTTTTT.